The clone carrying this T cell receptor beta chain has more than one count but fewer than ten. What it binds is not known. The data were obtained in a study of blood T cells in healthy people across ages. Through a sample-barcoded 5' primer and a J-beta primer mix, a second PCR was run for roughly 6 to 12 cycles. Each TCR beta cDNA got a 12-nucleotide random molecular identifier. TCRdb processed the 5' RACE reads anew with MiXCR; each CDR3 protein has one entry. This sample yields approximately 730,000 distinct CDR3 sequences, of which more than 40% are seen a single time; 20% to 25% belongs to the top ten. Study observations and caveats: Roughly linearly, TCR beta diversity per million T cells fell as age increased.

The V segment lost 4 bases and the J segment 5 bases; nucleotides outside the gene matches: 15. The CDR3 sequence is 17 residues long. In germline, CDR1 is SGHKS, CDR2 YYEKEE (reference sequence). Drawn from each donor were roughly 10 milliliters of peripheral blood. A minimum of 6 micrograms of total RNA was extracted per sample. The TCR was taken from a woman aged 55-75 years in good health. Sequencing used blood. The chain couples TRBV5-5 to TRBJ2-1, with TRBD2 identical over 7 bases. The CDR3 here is CASSLSRLAGYDNEQFF. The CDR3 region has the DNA TGTGCCAGCAGCCTATCCCGACTAGCAGGATATGACAATGAGCAGTTCTTC.